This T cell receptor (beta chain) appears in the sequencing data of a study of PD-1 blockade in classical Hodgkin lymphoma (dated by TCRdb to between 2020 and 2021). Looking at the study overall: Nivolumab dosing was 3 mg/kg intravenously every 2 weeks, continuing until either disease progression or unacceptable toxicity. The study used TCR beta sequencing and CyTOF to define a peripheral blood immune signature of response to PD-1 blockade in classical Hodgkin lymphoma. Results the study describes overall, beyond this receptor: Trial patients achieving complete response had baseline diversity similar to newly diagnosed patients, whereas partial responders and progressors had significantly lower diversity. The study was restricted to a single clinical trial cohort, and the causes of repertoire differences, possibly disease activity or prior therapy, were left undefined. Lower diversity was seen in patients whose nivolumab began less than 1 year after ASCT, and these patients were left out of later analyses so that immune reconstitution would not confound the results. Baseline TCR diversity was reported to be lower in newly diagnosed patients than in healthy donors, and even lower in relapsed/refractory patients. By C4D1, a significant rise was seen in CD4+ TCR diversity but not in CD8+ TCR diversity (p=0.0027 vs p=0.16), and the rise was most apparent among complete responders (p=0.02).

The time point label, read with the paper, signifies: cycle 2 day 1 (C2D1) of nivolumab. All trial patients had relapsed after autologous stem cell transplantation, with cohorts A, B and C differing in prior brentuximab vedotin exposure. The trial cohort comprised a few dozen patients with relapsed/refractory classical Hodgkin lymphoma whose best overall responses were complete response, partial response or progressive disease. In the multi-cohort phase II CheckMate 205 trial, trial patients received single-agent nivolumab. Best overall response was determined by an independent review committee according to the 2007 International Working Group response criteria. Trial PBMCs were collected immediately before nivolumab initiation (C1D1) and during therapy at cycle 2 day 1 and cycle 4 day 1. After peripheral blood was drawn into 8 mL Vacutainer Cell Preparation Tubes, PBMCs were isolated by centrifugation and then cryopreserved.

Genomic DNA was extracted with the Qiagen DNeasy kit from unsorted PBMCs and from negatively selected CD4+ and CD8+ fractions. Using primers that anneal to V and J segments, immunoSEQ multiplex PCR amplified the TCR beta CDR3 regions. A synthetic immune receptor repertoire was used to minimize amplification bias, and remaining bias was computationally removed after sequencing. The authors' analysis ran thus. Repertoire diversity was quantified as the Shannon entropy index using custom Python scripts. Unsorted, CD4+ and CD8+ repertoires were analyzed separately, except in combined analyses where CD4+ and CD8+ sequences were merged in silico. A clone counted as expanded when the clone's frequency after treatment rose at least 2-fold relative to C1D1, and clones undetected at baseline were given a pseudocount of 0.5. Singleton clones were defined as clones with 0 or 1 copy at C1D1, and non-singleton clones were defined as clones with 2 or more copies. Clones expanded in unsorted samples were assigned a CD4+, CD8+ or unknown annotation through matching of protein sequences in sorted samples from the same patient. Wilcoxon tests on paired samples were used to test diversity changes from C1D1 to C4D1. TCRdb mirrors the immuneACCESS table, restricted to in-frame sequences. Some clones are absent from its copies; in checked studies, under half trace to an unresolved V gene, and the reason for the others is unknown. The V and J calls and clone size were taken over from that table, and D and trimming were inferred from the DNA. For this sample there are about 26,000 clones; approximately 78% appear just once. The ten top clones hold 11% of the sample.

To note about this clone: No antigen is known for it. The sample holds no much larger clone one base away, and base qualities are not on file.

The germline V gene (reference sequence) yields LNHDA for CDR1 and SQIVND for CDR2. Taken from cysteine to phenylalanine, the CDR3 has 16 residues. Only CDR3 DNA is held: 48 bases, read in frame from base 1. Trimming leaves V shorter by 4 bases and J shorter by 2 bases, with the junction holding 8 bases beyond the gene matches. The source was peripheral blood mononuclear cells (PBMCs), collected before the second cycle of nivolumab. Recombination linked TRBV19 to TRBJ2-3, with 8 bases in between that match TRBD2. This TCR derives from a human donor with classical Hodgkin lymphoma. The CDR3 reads CASSRAGEGLTDTQYF. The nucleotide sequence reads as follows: TGTGCCAGTAGTAGAGCGGGGGAGGGGCTCACAGATACGCAGTATTTT.